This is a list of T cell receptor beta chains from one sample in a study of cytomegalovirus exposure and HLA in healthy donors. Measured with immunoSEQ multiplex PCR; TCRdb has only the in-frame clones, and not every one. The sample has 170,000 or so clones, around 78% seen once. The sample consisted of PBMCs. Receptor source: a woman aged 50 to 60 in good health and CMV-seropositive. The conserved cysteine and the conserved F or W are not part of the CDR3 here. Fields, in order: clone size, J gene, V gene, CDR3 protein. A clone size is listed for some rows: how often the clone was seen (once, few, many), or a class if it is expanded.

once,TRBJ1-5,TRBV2,ASSVDRGGYSNQPQH
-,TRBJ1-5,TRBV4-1,ASSQDIAQFGQPQH
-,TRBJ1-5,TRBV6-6,ASSYPGTADNQPQH
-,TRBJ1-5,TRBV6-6,ASSSRGDQPQH
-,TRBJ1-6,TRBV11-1,ASSANSLLGLNSPLH
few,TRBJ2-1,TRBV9,ASSLTPGTSGGSSYNEQF
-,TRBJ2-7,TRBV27,ASSLGTGRDLTYEQY
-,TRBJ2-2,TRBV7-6,ASSFGGPTGELF
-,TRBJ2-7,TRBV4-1,ASSPPDRGSHEQY
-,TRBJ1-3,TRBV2,ASSEREEGPRGNTIY
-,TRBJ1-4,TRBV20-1,SVSGNEKLF
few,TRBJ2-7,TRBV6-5,ASSPTLTYSYEQY
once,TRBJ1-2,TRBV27,ASTPDRLANYGYT
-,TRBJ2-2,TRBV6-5,ASSYRGGTGELF
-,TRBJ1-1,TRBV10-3,AISERGRNTEAF
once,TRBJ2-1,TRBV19,ASTTRGAINEQF
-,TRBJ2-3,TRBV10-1,ASSDASVGTDTQY
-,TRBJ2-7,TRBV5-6,ASSSRRQVNYEQY
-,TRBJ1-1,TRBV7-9,ASSFLTGGGSEAF
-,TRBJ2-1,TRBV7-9,ASSPGQIYNEQF
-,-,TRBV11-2,ASSSWTGVYEQY
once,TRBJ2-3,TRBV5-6,ASSLGGLGSTDTQY
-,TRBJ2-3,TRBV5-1,ASSLGHHIAADTQY
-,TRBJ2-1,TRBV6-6,ASSYGLAGANEQF
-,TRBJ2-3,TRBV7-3,ASSLRGGVTDTQY
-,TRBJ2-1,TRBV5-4,ASSAATPNEQF
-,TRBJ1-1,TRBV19,ASITRRQGNTEAF
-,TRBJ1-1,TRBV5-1,ASSGGAGTEAF
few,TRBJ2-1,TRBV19,ASTPGQGRSYNEQF